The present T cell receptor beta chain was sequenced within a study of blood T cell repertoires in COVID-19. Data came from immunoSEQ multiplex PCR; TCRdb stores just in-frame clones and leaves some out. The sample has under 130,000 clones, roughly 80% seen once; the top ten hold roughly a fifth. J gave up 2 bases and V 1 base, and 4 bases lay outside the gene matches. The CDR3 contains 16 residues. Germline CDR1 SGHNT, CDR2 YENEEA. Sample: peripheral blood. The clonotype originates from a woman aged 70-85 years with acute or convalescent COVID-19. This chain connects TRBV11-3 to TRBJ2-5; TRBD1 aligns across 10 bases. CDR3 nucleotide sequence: TGTGCCAGCAGCTTAGGGGGACAGGGGATACAAGAGACCCAGTACTTC. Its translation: CASSLGGQGIQETQYF.